This T cell receptor (beta chain) derives from a study of T-cell memory formation after mild COVID-19. For the study at large: TCR clusters showed largely donor specificity.

5'RACE with constant-segment primers yielded barcoded, UMI-tagged TCR alpha and TCR beta cDNA libraries. Each CDR3 protein gets one entry after TCRdb re-called the 5' RACE reads with MiXCR. The data contain about 320,000 distinct CDR3 sequences, approximately 14% of them singletons. General observations from the study: Some responding clones appeared in pre-infection memory, suggesting cross-reactive memory joined. CD4+ contracting clones were mainly CM and EM; CD8+ ones, EMRA.

Trimming took 6 bases from V and 6 from J; bases not matched to a gene: 7. The CDR3 is 13 amino acids. The germline CDR1 and CDR2 sequences are SGHRS and YFSETQ. With regard to this clonotype: Its antigen is unidentified.

The receptor was derived from a young man who had mild COVID-19 (a few samples of this study predate the infection). Cell type and time point are not known. Sequenced sample: PBMCs or a T cell subset sorted from them (not recorded which). This sequence joins TRBV5-1 and TRBJ1-2; TRBD1 agrees at 8 bases. The CDR3 DNA reads as TGCGCCAGCAATCGAGACAGGGGCGATGGCTACACCTTC. It codes for CASNRDRGDGYTF.